Each of the 4 T cell receptor beta chains below was sequenced from the same sample in a study of tissue T cells after allogeneic stem cell transplantation (dated by TCRdb to the early 2020s). The time point label for this specimen denotes: recipient (host-origin) PBMCs collected before allo-HCT. Libraries were prepared through the immunoSEQ multiplex PCR assay. TCRdb's version of the immuneACCESS table is confined to in-frame rearrangements and falls short of the full clone set. An unresolved V gene accounts for under half of the shortfall where checked; the remainder is of unknown origin. The sample contains tens of thousands of clones, roughly 90% of them found a single time. Of the sample, roughly 3.8% falls within the top ten clones. Here the sequenced sample was blood, taken before transplantation. These receptors originate from a woman aged 35-70 years who later had graft-versus-host disease after an allogeneic stem cell transplant.

The sample holds one count of this clone. The rearrangement joins TRBV28 to TRBJ1-6, with D uncertain. Per the germline V gene, CDR1 is MDHEN and CDR2 is SYDVKM. Trimming shortened V by 4 bases and J by 9 bases, and 22 bases separated the two germline ends. CDR3 length: 17 amino acids. CDR3 residues: CASSSVAGLWVGSPLHF. CDR3 DNA sequence: TGTGCCAGCAGTTCTGTCGCCGGGCTCTGGGTTGGTTCACCCCTCCACTTT.

This sequence joins TRBV12-3 or TRBV12-4 and TRBJ2-5; a possible D gene is TRBD2 (6 bases). The CDR3 runs to 13 residues. Trimming took off 6 bases at V and 5 bases at J, with 13 bases between the two ends. CDR3: CASSRGLLETQYF. DNA for the CDR3: TGTGCCAGCAGCCGGGGACTTTTGGAGACCCAGTACTTC.

This sequence joins TRBV28 and TRBJ2-5; D remains unclear. Per germline, CDR1 MDHEN and CDR2 SYDVKM. V was trimmed by 2 bases and J by 5 bases, leaving 6 bases between them. The CDR3 is made up of 12 amino acids. In DNA, the CDR3 is TGTGCCAGCAGTTTAGATGGGGAGACCCAGTACTTC. This translates into CASSLDGETQYF.

The rearrangement joins TRBV13 to TRBJ1-6; D is perhaps TRBD1 (5 bases). The CDR3 runs 16 residues. Per germline, CDR1 PRHDT and CDR2 FYEKMQ (reference sequence). The ends were cut back, 2 bases at V and 0 bases at J, with 8 bases in the middle. The DNA of the CDR3 is TGTGCCAGCAGCTTAAGAGGGGACTCCTATAATTCACCCCTCCACTTT. This codes for CASSLRGDSYNSPLHF.